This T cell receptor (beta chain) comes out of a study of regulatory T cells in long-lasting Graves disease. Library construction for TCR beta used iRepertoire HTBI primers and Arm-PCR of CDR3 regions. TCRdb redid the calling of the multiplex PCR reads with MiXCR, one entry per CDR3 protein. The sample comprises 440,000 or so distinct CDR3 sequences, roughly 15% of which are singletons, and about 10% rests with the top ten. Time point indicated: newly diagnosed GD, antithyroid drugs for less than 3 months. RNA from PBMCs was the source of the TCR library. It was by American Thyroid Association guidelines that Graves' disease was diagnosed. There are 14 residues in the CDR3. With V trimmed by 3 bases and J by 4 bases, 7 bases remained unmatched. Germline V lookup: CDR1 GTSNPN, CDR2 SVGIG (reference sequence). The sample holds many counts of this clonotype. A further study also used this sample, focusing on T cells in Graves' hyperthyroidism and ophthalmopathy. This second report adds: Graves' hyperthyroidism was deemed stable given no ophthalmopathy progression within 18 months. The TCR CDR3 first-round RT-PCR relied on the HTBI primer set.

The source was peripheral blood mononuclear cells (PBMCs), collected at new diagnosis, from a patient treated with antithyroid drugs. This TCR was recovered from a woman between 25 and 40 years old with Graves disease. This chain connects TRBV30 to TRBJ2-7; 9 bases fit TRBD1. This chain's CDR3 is CAWRMTGGSYEQYF. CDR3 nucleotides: TGTGCCTGGAGGATGACAGGGGGGTCGTACGAGCAGTACTTC.